This paragraph reports one TCR beta chain. The data originate from a study of T cells in tuberculosis. Whole-study context: T cells were selected with CD1B tetramers loaded with glucose monomycolate.

Generated by immunoSEQ multiplex PCR, the TCRdb table keeps only in-frame clones and is missing some. In the table there are some 90,000 clones, more than 75% of which are singletons. Cells were sorted from thawed PBMC rested overnight and stained with GMM-loaded CD1B tetramer, viability dye and anti-CD3. CD1B tetramers were loaded with Rhodococcus equi-derived C32 glucose monomycolate. The CDR3 spans 14 residues. Germline lookup yields CDR1 MNHEY and CDR2 SMNVEV (reference sequence). The V end was cut by 0 bases, the J end by 3 bases, with 6 bases between. Sequencing was carried out using CD1b-GMM tetramer-negative cells sorted from PBMCs. This clonotype was obtained from an adult woman with latent tuberculosis. The rearrangement joins TRBV27 to TRBJ2-1, with D tentatively TRBD1 (6 bases). The CDR3 nucleotides read TGTGCCAGCAGTTTATCGGGACACTACAATGAGCAGTTCTTC. Amino acid sequence: CASSLSGHYNEQFF.